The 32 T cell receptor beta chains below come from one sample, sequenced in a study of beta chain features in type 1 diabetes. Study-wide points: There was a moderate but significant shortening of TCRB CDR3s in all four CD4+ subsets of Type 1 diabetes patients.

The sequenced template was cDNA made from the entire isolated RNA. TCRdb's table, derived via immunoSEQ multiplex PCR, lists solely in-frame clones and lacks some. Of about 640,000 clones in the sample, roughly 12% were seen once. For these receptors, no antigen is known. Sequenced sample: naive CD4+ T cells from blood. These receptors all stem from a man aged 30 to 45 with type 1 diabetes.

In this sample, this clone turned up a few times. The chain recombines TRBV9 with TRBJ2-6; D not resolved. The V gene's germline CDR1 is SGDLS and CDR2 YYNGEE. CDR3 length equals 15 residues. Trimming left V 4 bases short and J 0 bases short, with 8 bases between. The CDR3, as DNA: TGTGCCAGCAGCCCCAGGACCTCTGGGGCCAACGTCCTGACTTTC. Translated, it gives CASSPRTSGANVLTF. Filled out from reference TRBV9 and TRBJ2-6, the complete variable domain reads DSGVTQTPKHLITATGQRVTLRCSPRSGDLSVYWYQQSLDQGLQFLIQYYNGEERAKGNILERFSAQQFPDLHSELNLSSLELGDSALYFCASSPRTSGANVLTFGAGSRLTVL.

The CDR3 DNA sequence: TGTGCCATACGACAGGGGGTGGCCGGGGAGCTGTTTTTT. Translation gives CAIRQGVAGELFF. This rearrangement joins TRBV19 to TRBJ2-2, with TRBD1 matching 9 bases. CDR3 length: 13 amino acids. Looked up from germline, CDR1 is LNHDA and CDR2 is SQIVND (reference sequence). After removal of 10 bases from V and 6 bases from J, the junction contained 6 bases not matched to a gene.

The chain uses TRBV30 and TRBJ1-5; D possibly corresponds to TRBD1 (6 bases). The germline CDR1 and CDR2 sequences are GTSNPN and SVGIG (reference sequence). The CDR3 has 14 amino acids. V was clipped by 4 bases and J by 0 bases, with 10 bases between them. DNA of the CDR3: TGTGCCTGGACTGGGGGGCTTAGCAATCAGCCCCAGCATTTT. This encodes CAWTGGLSNQPQHF.

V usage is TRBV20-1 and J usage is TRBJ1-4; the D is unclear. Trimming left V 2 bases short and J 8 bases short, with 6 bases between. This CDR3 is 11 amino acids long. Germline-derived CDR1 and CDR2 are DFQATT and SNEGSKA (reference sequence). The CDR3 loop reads CSARFREKLFF. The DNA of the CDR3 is TGCAGTGCTAGATTCCGGGAAAAACTGTTTTTT.

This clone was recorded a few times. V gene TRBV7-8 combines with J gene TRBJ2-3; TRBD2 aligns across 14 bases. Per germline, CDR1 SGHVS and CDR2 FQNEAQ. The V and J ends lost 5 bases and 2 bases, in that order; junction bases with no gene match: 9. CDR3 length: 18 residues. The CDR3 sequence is CASSLRTSGGTITDTQYF. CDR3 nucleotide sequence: TGTGCCAGCAGCCTCCGGACTAGCGGGGGGACCATCACAGATACGCAGTATTTT.

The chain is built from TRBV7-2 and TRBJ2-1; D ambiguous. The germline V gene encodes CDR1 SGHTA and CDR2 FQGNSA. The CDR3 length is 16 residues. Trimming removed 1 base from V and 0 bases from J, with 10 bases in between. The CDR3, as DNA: TGTGCCAGCAGCTTAGAGGACGGGCACTCCTACAATGAGCAGTTCTTC. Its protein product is CASSLEDGHSYNEQFF.

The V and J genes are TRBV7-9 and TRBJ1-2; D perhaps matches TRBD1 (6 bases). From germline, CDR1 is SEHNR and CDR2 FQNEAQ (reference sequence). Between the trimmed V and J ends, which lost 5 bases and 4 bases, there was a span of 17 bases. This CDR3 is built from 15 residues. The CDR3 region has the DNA TGTGCCAGCAGCCTGGACAGTACCTTCAGCTATGGCTACACCTTC. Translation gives CASSLDSTFSYGYTF.

As DNA, the CDR3 is TGTGCCAGCAGTTTATCGGGGGTTGGGGAGCAGTTCTTC. The encoded protein is CASSLSGVGEQFF. The chain carries TRBV27 and TRBJ2-1; tentatively, D is TRBD1 or TRBD2 (5 bases each). Trimming took off 0 bases at V and 10 bases at J, with 10 bases between the two ends. Germline values: CDR1 MNHEY, CDR2 SMNVEV (reference sequence). CDR3 length: 13 residues.

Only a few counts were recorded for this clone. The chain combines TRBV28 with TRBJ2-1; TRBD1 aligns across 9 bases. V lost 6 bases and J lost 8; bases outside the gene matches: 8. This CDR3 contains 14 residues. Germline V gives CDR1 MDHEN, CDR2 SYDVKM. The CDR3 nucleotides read TGTGCCAGCAGCCTGACAGGGGGTCGGTATGAGCAGTTCTTC. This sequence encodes CASSLTGGRYEQFF.

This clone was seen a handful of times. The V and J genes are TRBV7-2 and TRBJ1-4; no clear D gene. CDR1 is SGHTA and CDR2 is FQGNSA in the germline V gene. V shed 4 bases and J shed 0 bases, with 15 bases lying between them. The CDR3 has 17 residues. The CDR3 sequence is CASSSSGLHATNEKLFF. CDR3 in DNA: TGTGCCAGCAGCTCCTCGGGTCTCCATGCAACTAATGAAAAACTGTTTTTT.

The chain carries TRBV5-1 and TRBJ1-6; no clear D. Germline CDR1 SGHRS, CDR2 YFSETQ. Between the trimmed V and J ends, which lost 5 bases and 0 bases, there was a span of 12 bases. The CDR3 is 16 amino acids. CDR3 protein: CASSPDGSSYNSPLHF. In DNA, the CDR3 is TGCGCCAGCAGTCCCGACGGCAGCTCCTATAATTCACCCCTCCACTTT.

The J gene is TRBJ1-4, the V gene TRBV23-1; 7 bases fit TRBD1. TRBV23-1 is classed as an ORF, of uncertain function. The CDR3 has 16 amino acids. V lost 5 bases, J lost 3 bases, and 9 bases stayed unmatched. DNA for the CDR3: TGCGCCAGCAGTAATTCGATACAGGGGTCTAATGAAAAACTGTTTTTT. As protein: CASSNSIQGSNEKLFF.

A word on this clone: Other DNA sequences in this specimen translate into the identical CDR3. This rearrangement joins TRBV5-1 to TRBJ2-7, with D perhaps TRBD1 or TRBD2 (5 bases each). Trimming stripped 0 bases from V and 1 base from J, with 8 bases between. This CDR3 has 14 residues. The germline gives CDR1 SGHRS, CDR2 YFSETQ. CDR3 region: CASSLGDGSYEQYF. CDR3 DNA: TGCGCCAGCAGCTTGGGGGACGGATCCTACGAGCAGTACTTC.

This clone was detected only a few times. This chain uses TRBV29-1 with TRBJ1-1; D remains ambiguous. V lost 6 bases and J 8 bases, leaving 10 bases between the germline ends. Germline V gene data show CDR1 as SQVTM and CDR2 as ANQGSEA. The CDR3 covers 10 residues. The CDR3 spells CSVAGMEAFF. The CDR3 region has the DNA TGCAGCGTCGCCGGAATGGAAGCTTTCTTT.

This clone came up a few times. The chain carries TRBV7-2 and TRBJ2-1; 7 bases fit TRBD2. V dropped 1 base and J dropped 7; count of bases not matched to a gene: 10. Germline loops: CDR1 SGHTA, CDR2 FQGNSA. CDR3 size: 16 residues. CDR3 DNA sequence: TGTGCCAGCAGCTTAGATGGGGCTAGCGGTGGAAATGAGCAGTTCTTC. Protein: CASSLDGASGGNEQFF.

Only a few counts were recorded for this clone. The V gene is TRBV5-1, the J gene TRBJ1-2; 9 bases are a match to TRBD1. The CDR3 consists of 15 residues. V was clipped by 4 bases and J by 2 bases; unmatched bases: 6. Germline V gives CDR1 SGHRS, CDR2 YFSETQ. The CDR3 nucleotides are TGCGCCAGCAGCGAGCCGGGACAGGGAAACTATGGCTACACCTTC. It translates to CASSEPGQGNYGYTF.

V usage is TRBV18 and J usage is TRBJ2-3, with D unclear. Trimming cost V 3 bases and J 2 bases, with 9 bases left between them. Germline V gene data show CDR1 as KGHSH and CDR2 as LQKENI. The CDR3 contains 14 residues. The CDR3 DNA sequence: TGTGCCAGCTCACCCGCGACCCACACAGATACGCAGTATTTT. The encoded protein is CASSPATHTDTQYF.

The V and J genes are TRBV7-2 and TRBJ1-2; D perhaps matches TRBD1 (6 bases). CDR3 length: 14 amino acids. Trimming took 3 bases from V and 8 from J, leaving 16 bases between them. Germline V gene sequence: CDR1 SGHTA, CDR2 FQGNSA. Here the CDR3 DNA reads TGTGCCAGCAGCTTGGAACAGGGTGCCTTGGGCTACACCTTC. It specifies CASSLEQGALGYTF. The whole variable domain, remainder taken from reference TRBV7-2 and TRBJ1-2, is GAGVSQSPSNKVTEKGKDVELRCDPISGHTALYWYRQSLGQGLEFLIYFQGNSAPDKSGLPSDRFSAERTGGSVSTLTIQRTQQEDSAVYLCASSLEQGALGYTFGSGTRLTVV.

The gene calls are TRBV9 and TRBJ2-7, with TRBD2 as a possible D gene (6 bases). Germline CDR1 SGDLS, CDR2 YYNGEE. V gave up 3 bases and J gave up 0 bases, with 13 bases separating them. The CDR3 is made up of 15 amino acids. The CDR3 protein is CASSAEGRGSYEQYF. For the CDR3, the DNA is TGTGCCAGCAGCGCGGAGGGGCGAGGCTCCTACGAGCAGTACTTC.

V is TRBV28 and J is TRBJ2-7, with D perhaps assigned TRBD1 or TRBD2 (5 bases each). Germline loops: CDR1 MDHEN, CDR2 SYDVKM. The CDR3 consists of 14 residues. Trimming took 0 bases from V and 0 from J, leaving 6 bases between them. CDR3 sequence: CASSLWGDSYEQYF. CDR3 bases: TGTGCCAGCAGTTTATGGGGGGACTCCTACGAGCAGTACTTC.

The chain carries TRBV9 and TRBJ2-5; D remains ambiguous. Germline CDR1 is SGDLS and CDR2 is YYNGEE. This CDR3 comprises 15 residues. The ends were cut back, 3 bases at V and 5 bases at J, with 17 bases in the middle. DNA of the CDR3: TGTGCCAGCAGCGCCCAGACGGCCGGGTTGGAGACCCAGTACTTC. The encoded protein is CASSAQTAGLETQYF.

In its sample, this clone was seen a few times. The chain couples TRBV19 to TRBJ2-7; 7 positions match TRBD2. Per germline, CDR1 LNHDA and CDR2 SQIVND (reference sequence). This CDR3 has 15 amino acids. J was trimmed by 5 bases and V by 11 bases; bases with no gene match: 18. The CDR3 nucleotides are TGTGCCTCCGGGGGGACCGCGACCGAACGGCACGAGCAGTACTTC. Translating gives CASGGTATERHEQYF.

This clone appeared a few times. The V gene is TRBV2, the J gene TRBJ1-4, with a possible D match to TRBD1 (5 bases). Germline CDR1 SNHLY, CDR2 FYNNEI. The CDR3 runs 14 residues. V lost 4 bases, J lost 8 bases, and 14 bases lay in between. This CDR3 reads CASSGEPRDEKLFF. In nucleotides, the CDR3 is TGTGCCAGCAGTGGAGAGCCTCGGGACGAAAAACTGTTTTTT.

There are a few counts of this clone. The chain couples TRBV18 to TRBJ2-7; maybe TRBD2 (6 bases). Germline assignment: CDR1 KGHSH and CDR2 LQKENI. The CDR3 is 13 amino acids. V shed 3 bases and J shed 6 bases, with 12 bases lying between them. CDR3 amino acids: CASSPDGGLEQYF. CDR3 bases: TGTGCCAGCTCACCTGACGGGGGACTCGAGCAGTACTTC.

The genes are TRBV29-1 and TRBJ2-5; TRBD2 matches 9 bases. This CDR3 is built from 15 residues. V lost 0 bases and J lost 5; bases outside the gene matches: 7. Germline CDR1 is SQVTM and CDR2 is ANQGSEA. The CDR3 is CSVEDRGGARETQYF. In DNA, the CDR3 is TGCAGCGTTGAAGATCGCGGGGGGGCCCGGGAGACCCAGTACTTC.

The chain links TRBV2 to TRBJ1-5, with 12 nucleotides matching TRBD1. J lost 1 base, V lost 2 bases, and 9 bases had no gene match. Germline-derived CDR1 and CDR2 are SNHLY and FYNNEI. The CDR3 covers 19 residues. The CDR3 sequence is CASSESYGTGGRSNQPQHF. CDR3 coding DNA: TGTGCCAGCAGTGAATCGTACGGGACAGGGGGCCGGAGCAATCAGCCCCAGCATTTT.

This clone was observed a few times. The CDR3 sequence: CASSPIAGLPGGDTQYF. The CDR3 nucleotides are TGTGCCAGCAGCCCTATAGCGGGGCTACCGGGGGGAGATACGCAGTATTTT. The rearrangement joins TRBV7-2 to TRBJ2-3; 8 bases are shared with TRBD2. The CDR3 extends over 17 amino acids. Per germline, CDR1 SGHTA and CDR2 FQGNSA. V lost 5 bases, J lost 5 bases, and 15 bases stayed unmatched.

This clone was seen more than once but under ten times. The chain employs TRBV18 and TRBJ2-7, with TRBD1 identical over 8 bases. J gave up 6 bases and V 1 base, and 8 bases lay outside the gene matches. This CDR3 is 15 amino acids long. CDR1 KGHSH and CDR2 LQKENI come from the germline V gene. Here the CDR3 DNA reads TGTGCCAGCTCACCACGGCTGACAGGGGCGGGCGAGCAGTACTTC. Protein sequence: CASSPRLTGAGEQYF.

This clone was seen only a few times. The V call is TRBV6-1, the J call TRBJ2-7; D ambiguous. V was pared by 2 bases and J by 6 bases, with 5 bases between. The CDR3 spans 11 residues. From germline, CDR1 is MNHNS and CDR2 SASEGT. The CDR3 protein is CASSENSEQYF. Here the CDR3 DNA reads TGTGCCAGCAGTGAAAACTCCGAGCAGTACTTC.

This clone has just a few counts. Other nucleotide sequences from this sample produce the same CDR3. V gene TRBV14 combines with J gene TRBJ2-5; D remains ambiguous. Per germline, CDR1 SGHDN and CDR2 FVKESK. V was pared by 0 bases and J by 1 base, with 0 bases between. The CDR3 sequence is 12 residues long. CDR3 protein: CASSQDQETQYF. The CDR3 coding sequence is TGTGCCAGCAGCCAAGACCAAGAGACCCAGTACTTC.

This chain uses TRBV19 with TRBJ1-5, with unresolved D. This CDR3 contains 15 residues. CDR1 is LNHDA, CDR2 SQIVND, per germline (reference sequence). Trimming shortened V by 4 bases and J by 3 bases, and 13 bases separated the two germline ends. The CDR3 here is CASSTETASNQPQHF. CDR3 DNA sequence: TGTGCCAGTAGTACCGAGACGGCCTCCAATCAGCCCCAGCATTTT.

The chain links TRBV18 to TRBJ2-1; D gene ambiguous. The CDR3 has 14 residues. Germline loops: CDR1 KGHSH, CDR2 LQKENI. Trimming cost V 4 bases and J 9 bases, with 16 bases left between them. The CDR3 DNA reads TGTGCCAGCTCACTAATGGCACGATCAATTGAGCAGTTCTTC. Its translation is CASSLMARSIEQFF.